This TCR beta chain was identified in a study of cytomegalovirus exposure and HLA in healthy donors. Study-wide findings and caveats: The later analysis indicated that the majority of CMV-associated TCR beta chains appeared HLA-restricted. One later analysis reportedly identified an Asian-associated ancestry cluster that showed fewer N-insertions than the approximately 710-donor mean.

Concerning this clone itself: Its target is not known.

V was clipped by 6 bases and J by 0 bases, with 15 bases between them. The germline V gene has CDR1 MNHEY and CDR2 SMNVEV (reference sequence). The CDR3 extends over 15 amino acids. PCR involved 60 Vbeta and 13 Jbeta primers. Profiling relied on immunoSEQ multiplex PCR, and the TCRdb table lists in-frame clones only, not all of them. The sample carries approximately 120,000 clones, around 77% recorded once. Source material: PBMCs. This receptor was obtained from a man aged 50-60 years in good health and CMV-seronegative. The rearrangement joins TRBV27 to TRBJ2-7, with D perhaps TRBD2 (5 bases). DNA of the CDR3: TGTGCCAGCAGACTAGGACCGGCCTACTCCTACGAGCAGTACTTC. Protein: CASRLGPAYSYEQYF.